This record looks at one T cell receptor beta chain sequence and its context. These data come from a study of breast tumors, draining lymph nodes, adjacent tissues. One entry per CDR3 protein results from TCRdb running MiXCR on the multiplex PCR reads. The sample contains about 16,000 distinct CDR3 sequences, about 45% of which appear only once. There are 15 residues in the CDR3. V shed 2 bases, J shed 5 bases, and the junction held 1 base outside the gene matches. Germline CDR1 reads LNHNV; CDR2 reads YYDKDF (reference sequence). The clonotype originates from a female donor with breast cancer. Some clones in this sample may be carry-over from other donors' samples. Material: tumor-adjacent breast tissue. This chain connects TRBV15 to TRBJ2-1; 12 bases align to TRBD2. The CDR3 coding sequence is TGTGCCACCAGCAGACTAGCGGGGGGGAACAATGAGCAGTTCTTC. This codes for CATSRLAGGNNEQFF.